These T cell receptor beta chains were read from a single sample in a study of human T cells and chemical hapten exposure. TCRdb analysed the RACE reads with MiXCR anew, one entry per CDR3 protein. The profile shows about 340,000 distinct CDR3 sequences, around 7% of them singletons. The sequenced sample was whole blood, obtained in connection with sensitization to the hapten diphenylcyclopropenone (DPC). Every receptor here comes from a woman between 18 and 30 years old with alopecia areata. Some clones in this sample may be carry-over from other donors' samples. Both conserved end residues are part of each CDR3. A D gene is named only where the DNA matches it firmly. Clone size is stated in some rows and not others, as once, few, many or a class when expanded.

j_gene | abundance | d_gene | v_gene | CDR3nt | CDR3aa
TRBJ1-1 | many | - | TRBV27 | TGTGCCAGCAGTTCCCGAGGGGAAGAAGCTTTCTTT | CASSSRGEEAFF
TRBJ2-5 | - | - | TRBV4-1 | TGCGCCAGCAGCCAAGATCGACGCGGGGAAGAGACCCAGTACTTC | CASSQDRRGEETQYF
TRBJ1-1 | many | - | TRBV29-1 | TGCAGCGTTGAAGAAGATAGCGGCGCCGAAGCTTTCTTT | CSVEEDSGAEAFF
TRBJ1-1 | - | TRBD1 | TRBV10-3 | TGTGCCATCAGTGAGTCAAGACCGTACAGGGGAGCCACTGAAGCTTTCTTT | CAISESRPYRGATEAFF
TRBJ1-5 | - | - | TRBV5-6 | TGTGCCAGCAGCTTGGGTACAGCCTATAATCAGCCCCAGCATTTT | CASSLGTAYNQPQHF
TRBJ2-7 | many | - | TRBV20-1 | TGCAGTGCTAGTAGGCTTGCCTACGAGCAGTACTTC | CSASRLAYEQYF
TRBJ1-1 | - | - | TRBV6-5 | TGTGCCAGCAGTTACTCGTTTGTACAGGGTAATGAAGCTTTCTTT | CASSYSFVQGNEAFF
TRBJ1-1 | many | - | TRBV6-5 | TGTGCCAGCAGTTTATCCAGGGACACTGAAGCTTTCTTT | CASSLSRDTEAFF
TRBJ1-2 | many | TRBD1 | TRBV18 | TGTGCCAGCTCCACAGGGGATGGGTATGGCTACACCTTC | CASSTGDGYGYTF
TRBJ1-1 | few | - | TRBV21-1 | TGTGCCAGCAGCAAAGGGCCCTATGACTTGGGGTGTCGGGACACTGAAGCTTTCTTT | CASSKGPYDLGCRDTEAFF
TRBJ2-5 | many | - | TRBV7-8 | TGTGCCAGCAGCTTAGCAACGGTGCTTGGAGAGACCCAGTACTTC | CASSLATVLGETQYF
TRBJ1-1 | - | - | TRBV20-1 | TGCAGCACCCGGGGTGGGAGGAGGAACACTGAAGCTTTCTTT | CSTRGGRRNTEAFF
TRBJ1-3 | - | TRBD1 | TRBV9 | TGTGCCAGCACCCCCGGGACAGGTGGGCTCTCTGGAAACACCATATATTTT | CASTPGTGGLSGNTIYF
TRBJ2-3 | few | - | TRBV12-3/TRBV12-4 | TGTGCCAGCAGTTTCTTACAGACAGTTAGCACAGATACGCAGTATTTT | CASSFLQTVSTDTQYF
TRBJ1-6 | few | - | TRBV4-3 | TGCGCCAGCAGCCAAGATAGGGGTAACCCCCTCCACTTT | CASSQDRGNPLHF
TRBJ2-4 | - | - | TRBV6-5 | TGTGCCAGCAGTTACGGCAGTACCAAAAACATTCAGTACTTC | CASSYGSTKNIQYF
TRBJ2-5 | many | TRBD1 | TRBV5-1 | TGCGCCAGCAGCCTACAGGGGGGAGAGACCCAGTACTTC | CASSLQGGETQYF
TRBJ2-1 | - | - | TRBV10-3 | TGTGCCATCAGTGTAAGCAGTCAGCTGCGCTCCTACAATGAGCAGTTCTTC | CAISVSSQLRSYNEQFF
TRBJ2-2 | - | TRBD2 | TRBV4-3 | TGCGCCAGCAGCGGCACCGGGACTAGCGGGGGGGCGAGGGCCGGGGAGCTGTTTTTT | CASSGTGTSGGARAGELFF
TRBJ1-2 | many | - | TRBV4-1 | TGCGCCAGCAGCCAAGCAACGAGTTTCTTGTATGGCTACACCTTC | CASSQATSFLYGYTF
TRBJ2-2 | many | TRBD1 | TRBV11-3 | TGTGCCAGCAGCAACCCTCCGGGACAGAGCACCGGGGAGCTGTTTTTT | CASSNPPGQSTGELFF
TRBJ2-6 | - | - | TRBV19 | TGTGCCAGCCTGGACAGAAGAAAGTCCGGGGCCAACGTCCTGACTTTC | CASLDRRKSGANVLTF
TRBJ2-6 | few | - | TRBV5-1 | TGCGCCAGCAGCTTGGCCGGAAGTGGCTCTGGGGCCAACGTCCTGACTTTC | CASSLAGSGSGANVLTF
TRBJ2-1 | many | - | TRBV4-3 | TGCGCCAGCAGCCAAGATTCGGGAAGGGGCGAGCAGTTCTTC | CASSQDSGRGEQFF
TRBJ1-1 | - | TRBD1 | TRBV20-1 | TGCAGTGCTCGCCGGGACAGGCTAGGGGAAGCTTTCTTT | CSARRDRLGEAFF
TRBJ2-3 | many | TRBD2 | TRBV7-9 | TGTGCCAGCAGCGCCCATAGCGGGGGCTCTGATACGCAGTATTTT | CASSAHSGGSDTQYF
TRBJ2-1 | - | - | TRBV11-2 | TGTGCCAGCAGCTGGGGACCCCGAGAGGGTGAGCAGTTCTTC | CASSWGPREGEQFF
TRBJ2-1 | many | - | TRBV2 | TGTGCCAGCGACTCCAATGAGCAGTTCTTC | CASDSNEQFF
TRBJ1-2 | few | - | TRBV6-5 | TGTGCCAGCAGTTACGACGGAAGCTATGGCTACACCTTC | CASSYDGSYGYTF
TRBJ2-3 | - | TRBD2 | TRBV4-3 | TGCGCCAGCAGTCGGACTAGCGGGGGTAGCACAGATACGCAGTATTTT | CASSRTSGGSTDTQYF
TRBJ2-7 | many | - | TRBV28 | TGTGCCAGCAGTTCTCCCTACGAGCAGTACTTC | CASSSPYEQYF
TRBJ2-3 | - | TRBD2 | TRBV10-3 | TGTGCCATCAGACGGACTAGCGGGGAAGGTACGCAGTATTTT | CAIRRTSGEGTQYF
TRBJ2-2 | few | - | TRBV18 | TGTGCCAGCTCTAACCAGAGGGCACCCGGGGAGCTGTTTTTT | CASSNQRAPGELFF
TRBJ2-6 | many | TRBD1 | TRBV5-7 | TGTGCCAGCAGCTTCGGCCCAGGGGGTAGTGCTGGGGCCAACGTCCTGACTTTC | CASSFGPGGSAGANVLTF
TRBJ1-6 | many | TRBD1 | TRBV4-3 | TGCGCCAGCAGCCAAGGGGCAGGGGGGAGCTCACCCCTCCACTTT | CASSQGAGGSSPLHF